This entry lists 4 T cell receptor beta chains sequenced from one sample in a study of T-cell memory formation after mild COVID-19. TCRdb re-derived calls from the 5' RACE reads in MiXCR, one entry per CDR3 protein. The sample holds about 350,000 distinct CDR3 sequences, 28% seen once. Sequenced input: PBMCs or a T cell subset sorted from them (not recorded which). The receptors originated from an adult woman who had mild COVID-19 (a few samples of this study predate the infection). Cell type and time point are not known.

The chain combines TRBV7-8 with TRBJ1-5, with 7 bases aligning to TRBD1. V was clipped by 2 bases and J by 7 bases; unmatched bases: 2. The CDR3 is 13 residues long. CDR1 SGHVS and CDR2 FQNEAQ come from the germline V gene. The CDR3 region is CASSLRGPQPQHF. The CDR3 DNA reads TGTGCCAGCAGCTTAAGGGGGCCCCAGCCCCAGCATTTT.

The V and J genes are TRBV5-1 and TRBJ2-5; D gene uncertain. The CDR3 has 13 residues. V was pared by 4 bases and J by 5 bases, with 12 bases between. Germline V gives CDR1 SGHRS, CDR2 YFSETQ. Here the CDR3 DNA reads TGCGCCAGCAGCGCGGCCCCACGTGAGACCCAGTACTTC. The encoded protein is CASSAAPRETQYF.

This clonotype occurred a few times. The chain carries TRBV6-5 and TRBJ2-1, with 9 bases fitting TRBD2. The CDR3 loop spans 15 amino acids. With 2 bases clipped from V and 7 bases from J, the junction kept 6 bases outside the gene matches. CDR1 and CDR2 (germline): MNHEY, SVGAGI. The CDR3 DNA follows: TGTGCCAGCAGTTACCTTAGCGGGAGTGGGAATGAGCAGTTCTTC. This gives the protein CASSYLSGSGNEQFF.

The gene calls are TRBV12-3 or TRBV12-4 and TRBJ2-7; TRBD2 matches 10 bases. This CDR3 has 16 amino acids. Unmatched junction bases numbered 10, after V lost 3 bases and J lost 5 bases. CDR3 sequence (DNA): TGTGCCAGCAGTTTTGGGCTAGCGGGAGCGATGGACGAGCAGTACTTC. Translating gives CASSFGLAGAMDEQYF.